The TCR beta chain described here comes from a study of vaccination and CD4 T cells after COVID-19. Study details: Sampling occurred at day 14 and days 161 to 241 post-vaccination in a few convalescent patients.

Points from the study as a whole: Convalescent patients had a median around 90% of post-vaccine SARS-CoV-2-reactive clones that were detected only after vaccination, not before it.

This clonotype has only a few counts. No antigen is known for it. The germline V gene encodes CDR1 SGHTA and CDR2 FQGNSA. Trimming removed 2 bases at V and 2 bases at J, with 7 bases between. This CDR3 is built from 13 residues. Described time point: late sampling 161 to 241 days after vaccination in a few convalescent patients. Treatment described: roughly 11-day PBMC culture with coronavirus spike peptide pools or control peptides (ViraFEST assay). Spanning March to December 2020, the positive PCR dates came before US Alpha, Beta and Delta variants. The Oncomine TCR Beta short-read assay was applied to DNA of cultured CD4+ T cells. Cultured CD4+ T cells were the source of extracted genomic DNA. TCRdb re-analysed the PCR reads in MiXCR, keeping a single row per CDR3 protein. The sample yields about 18,000 distinct CDR3 sequences, under 55% seen once.

The clonotype comes from a human donor who had recovered from COVID-19. This rearrangement joins TRBV7-2 to TRBJ2-7; no reliable D call. This sample comprised CD4+ T cells from blood, cultured in vitro, obtained about 7 months after SARS-CoV-2 vaccination. The CDR3, as DNA: TGTGCCAGCAGCTTAAACCCAACCTACGAGCAGTACTTC. Its protein product is CASSLNPTYEQYF.